The next 4 T cell receptor beta chains were all read from a single sample in a study of T-cell memory formation after mild COVID-19 (dated by TCRdb to about 2021). The library was made by 5' RACE. Data came from an Illumina NovaSeq 6000. TCRdb reran the public reads through fastp at Q25 and MiXCR, keeping productive beta chains. Under each unique CDR3 protein, matching rows form one entry showing the most common genes and DNA. Counted in this sample were under 600,000 distinct CDR3 sequences; about a fifth of them appeared once. Approximately 8% of the sample is held by the ten biggest clonotypes. The source material was PBMCs or a T cell subset sorted from them (not recorded which). The receptors stem from an adult woman who had mild COVID-19 (a few samples of this study predate the infection). The sample titles of this study are shuffled in the database, so cell type and time point are left out; the donor was told from shared clones.

This clonotype turned up a few times. The V and J genes are TRBV20-1 and TRBJ2-7; D is possibly TRBD2 (5 bases). Germline values: CDR1 DFQATT, CDR2 SNEGSKA (reference sequence). With 3 bases removed from V and 4 bases from J, the gap between germline ends came to 13 bases. This CDR3 is built from 13 residues. This chain's CDR3 is CSARASREYEQYF. CDR3 nucleotides: TGCAGTGCTAGGGCTAGCCGCGAATACGAGCAGTACTTC.

At least ten counts were recorded for this clonotype. The chain couples TRBV27 to TRBJ1-1; D possibly corresponds to TRBD1 (5 bases). Germline lookup yields CDR1 MNHEY and CDR2 SMNVEV (reference sequence). CDR3 length equals 14 residues. The ends were cut back, 0 bases at V and 11 bases at J, with 16 bases in the middle. CDR3 bases: TGTGCCAGCAGTTTATCGGGACCGCGCCTCGGCGCTTTCTTT. Its translation: CASSLSGPRLGAFF.

This clonotype was observed many times. The chain employs TRBV6-6 and TRBJ1-5; the D is unclear. Germline assignment: CDR1 MNHNY and CDR2 SVGAGI (reference sequence). V dropped 2 bases and J dropped 2 bases, with 10 bases sitting between them. The CDR3 runs 15 residues. CDR3 residues: CASSYLGKGNQPQHF. The CDR3 DNA follows: TGTGCCAGCAGTTACCTGGGGAAGGGCAATCAGCCCCAGCATTTT.

This clonotype was detected a few times. V is TRBV20-1 and J is TRBJ2-7, with D perhaps TRBD1 or TRBD2 (5 bases each). Per the germline V gene, CDR1 is DFQATT and CDR2 is SNEGSKA (reference sequence). This CDR3 region has 15 residues. V was clipped by 0 bases and J by 6 bases, with 18 bases between them. CDR3 region: CSARDVRDGAGEQYF. The CDR3 coding sequence is TGCAGTGCTAGAGATGTTCGGGATGGGGCCGGCGAGCAGTACTTC.